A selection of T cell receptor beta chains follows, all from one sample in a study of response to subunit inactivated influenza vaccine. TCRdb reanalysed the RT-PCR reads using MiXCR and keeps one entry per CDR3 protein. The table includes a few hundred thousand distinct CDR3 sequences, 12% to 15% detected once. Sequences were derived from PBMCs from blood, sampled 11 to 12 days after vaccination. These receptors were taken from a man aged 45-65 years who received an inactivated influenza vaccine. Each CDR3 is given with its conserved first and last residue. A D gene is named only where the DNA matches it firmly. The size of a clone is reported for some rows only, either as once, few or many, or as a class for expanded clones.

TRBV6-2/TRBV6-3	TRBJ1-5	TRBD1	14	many	CASSLDREYQPQHF	TGTGCCAGCAGTTTAGACAGGGAATATCAGCCCCAGCATTTT
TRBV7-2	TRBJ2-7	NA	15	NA	CASTSAGLPPDEQYF	TGTGCCAGCACCAGTGCGGGACTCCCTCCGGACGAGCAGTACTTC
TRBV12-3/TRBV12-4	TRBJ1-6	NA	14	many	CASSLQGPNSPLHF	TGTGCCAGCAGTTTGCAGGGCCCTAATTCACCCCTCCACTTT
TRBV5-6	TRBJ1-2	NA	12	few	CASSLAAYGYTF	TGTGCCAGCAGCTTGGCCGCCTATGGCTACACCTTC
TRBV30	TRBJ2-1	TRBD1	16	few	CAWSGRRGGRYNEQFF	TGTGCCTGGAGTGGAAGAAGAGGGGGCCGTTACAATGAGCAGTTCTTC
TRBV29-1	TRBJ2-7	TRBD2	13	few	CSVGTSGSYEQYF	TGCAGCGTGGGGACTAGCGGGAGTTACGAGCAGTACTTC
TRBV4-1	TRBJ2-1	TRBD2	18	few	CASSQASGGVISYNEQFF	TGCGCCAGCAGCCAAGCTAGCGGGGGGGTTATTTCCTACAATGAGCAGTTCTTC
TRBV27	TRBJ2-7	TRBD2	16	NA	CASSFVGLAGKREQYF	TGTGCCAGCAGTTTCGTAGGACTAGCGGGAAAAAGAGAGCAGTACTTC
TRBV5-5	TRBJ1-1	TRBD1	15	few	CASSSGTGRNTEAFF	TGTGCCAGCAGCTCTGGGACAGGGCGGAACACTGAAGCTTTCTTT
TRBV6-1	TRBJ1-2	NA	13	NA	CASTPGLNYGYTF	TGTGCCAGCACCCCGGGACTGAACTATGGCTACACCTTC
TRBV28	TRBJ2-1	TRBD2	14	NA	CASRRLAGYNEQFF	TGTGCCAGCAGGCGACTAGCGGGGTACAATGAGCAGTTCTTC
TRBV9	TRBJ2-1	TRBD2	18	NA	CASSTSTVAGGPYNEQFF	TGTGCCAGCAGCACCTCCACCGTGGCGGGAGGGCCCTACAATGAGCAGTTCTTC
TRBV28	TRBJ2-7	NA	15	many	CASSLIQEGSYEQYF	TGTGCCAGCAGTTTAATTCAGGAGGGCTCCTACGAGCAGTACTTC
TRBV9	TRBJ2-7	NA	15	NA	CASSPDGYYSYEQYF	TGTGCCAGCAGCCCAGACGGCTACTACTCCTACGAGCAGTACTTC
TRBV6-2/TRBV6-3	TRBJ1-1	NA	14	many	CASSSSGAYTEAFF	TGTGCCAGCAGTTCGTCAGGAGCTTACACTGAAGCTTTCTTT
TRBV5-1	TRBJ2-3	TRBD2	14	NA	CASRGGGAPDTQYF	TGCGCCAGCAGGGGCGGGGGGGCCCCAGATACGCAGTATTTT
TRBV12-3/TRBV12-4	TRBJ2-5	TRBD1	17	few	CASSPGDRSSPGETQYF	TGTGCCAGCAGTCCGGGGGACAGGAGCAGCCCCGGAGAGACCCAGTACTTC
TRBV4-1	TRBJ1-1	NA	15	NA	CASSLRGQLNTEAFF	TGCGCCAGCAGCCTAAGAGGGCAGCTGAACACTGAAGCTTTCTTT
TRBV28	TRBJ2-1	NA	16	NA	CASSRNRGAGYNEQFF	TGTGCCAGCAGTAGAAACAGGGGCGCGGGATACAATGAGCAGTTCTTC
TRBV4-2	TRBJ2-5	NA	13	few	CASSQDLGRTQYF	TGTGCCAGCAGCCAAGATCTCGGCCGGACCCAGTACTTC
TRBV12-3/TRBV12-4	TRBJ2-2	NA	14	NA	CASRTLWGSGELFF	TGTGCCAGCAGGACTCTATGGGGGAGCGGGGAGCTGTTTTTT
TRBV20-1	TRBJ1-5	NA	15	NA	CSARVGTVRNQPQHF	TGCAGTGCTAGAGTGGGGACCGTGCGCAATCAGCCCCAGCATTTT
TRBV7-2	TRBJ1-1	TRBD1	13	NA	CASSLAGTGEAFF	TGTGCCAGCAGCTTAGCGGGGACAGGTGAAGCTTTCTTT
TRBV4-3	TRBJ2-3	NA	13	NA	CASSADKSSTQYF	TGCGCCAGCAGCGCCGATAAGAGTTCTACTCAGTATTTT
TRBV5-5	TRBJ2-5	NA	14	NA	CASSFVQLPETQYF	TGTGCCAGCAGCTTCGTTCAGCTTCCAGAGACCCAGTACTTC
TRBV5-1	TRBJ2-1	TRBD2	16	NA	CASSLVLAGSYNEQFF	TGCGCCAGCAGCTTGGTCCTAGCGGGCTCCTACAATGAGCAGTTCTTC
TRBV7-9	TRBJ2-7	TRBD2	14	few	CASSPGRGYVQQYF	TGTGCCAGCAGCCCCGGGAGGGGCTACGTACAGCAGTACTTC
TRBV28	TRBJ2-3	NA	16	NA	CASSDLGRGSTDTQYF	TGTGCCAGCAGTGACTTGGGACGGGGAAGCACAGATACGCAGTATTTT
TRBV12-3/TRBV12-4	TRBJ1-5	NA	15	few	CASSRPGPLNQPQHF	TGTGCCAGCAGCCGGCCGGGTCCTCTCAATCAGCCCCAGCATTTT
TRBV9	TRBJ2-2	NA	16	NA	CASTELGDSNTGELFF	TGTGCCAGCACGGAATTGGGGGACTCGAACACCGGGGAGCTGTTTTTT
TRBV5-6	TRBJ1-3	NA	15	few	CASSFSWGTGNTIYF	TGTGCCAGCAGCTTCTCGTGGGGGACTGGAAACACCATATATTTT
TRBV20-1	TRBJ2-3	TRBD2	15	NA	CSASLGLASTDTQYF	TGCAGTGCATCCTTGGGACTAGCGAGCACAGATACGCAGTATTTT
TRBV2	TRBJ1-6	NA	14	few	CASRAEMEGSPLHF	TGTGCCAGCAGGGCAGAAATGGAAGGTTCACCCCTCCACTTT
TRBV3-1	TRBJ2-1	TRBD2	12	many	CASSQSASGQFF	TGTGCCAGCAGCCAATCGGCTAGCGGGCAGTTCTTC
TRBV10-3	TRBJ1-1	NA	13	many	CAISESNLREAFF	TGTGCCATCAGTGAGTCGAATCTCAGAGAAGCTTTCTTT
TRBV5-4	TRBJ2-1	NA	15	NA	CASSLGQGTDNEQFF	TGTGCCAGCAGCTTGGGGCAGGGAACCGACAATGAGCAGTTCTTC
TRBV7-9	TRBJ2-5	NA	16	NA	CASSERDTIFGETQYF	TGTGCCAGCAGCGAACGGGACACGATTTTCGGGGAGACCCAGTACTTC
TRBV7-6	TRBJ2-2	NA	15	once	CASSLGSGTVGELFF	TGTGCCAGCAGCCTCGGTTCCGGGACGGTCGGGGAGCTGTTTTTT
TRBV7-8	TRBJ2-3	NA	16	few	CASSLELGASTDTQYF	TGTGCCAGCAGCTTAGAACTGGGAGCTAGCACAGATACGCAGTATTTT
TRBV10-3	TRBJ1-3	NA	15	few	CAISRTDTSGNTIYF	TGTGCCATCTCGCGGACAGATACCTCTGGAAACACCATATATTTT
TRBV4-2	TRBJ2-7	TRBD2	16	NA	CASSRGLAGMNYEQYF	TGTGCCAGCAGCCGAGGACTAGCGGGAATGAACTACGAGCAGTACTTC
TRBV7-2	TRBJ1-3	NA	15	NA	CASSLFGAPGNTIYF	TGTGCCAGCAGCTTATTCGGGGCTCCTGGAAACACCATATATTTT
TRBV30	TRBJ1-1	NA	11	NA	CAWSLKGRSFF	TGTGCCTGGAGTCTAAAGGGTCGGTCTTTCTTT
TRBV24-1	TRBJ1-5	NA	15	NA	CATAARGGSNQPQHF	TGTGCCACCGCAGCCAGGGGCGGAAGCAATCAGCCCCAGCATTTT
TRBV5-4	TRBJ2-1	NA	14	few	CASTRGLYDNEQFF	TGTGCCAGCACCCGAGGATTATACGACAATGAGCAGTTCTTC